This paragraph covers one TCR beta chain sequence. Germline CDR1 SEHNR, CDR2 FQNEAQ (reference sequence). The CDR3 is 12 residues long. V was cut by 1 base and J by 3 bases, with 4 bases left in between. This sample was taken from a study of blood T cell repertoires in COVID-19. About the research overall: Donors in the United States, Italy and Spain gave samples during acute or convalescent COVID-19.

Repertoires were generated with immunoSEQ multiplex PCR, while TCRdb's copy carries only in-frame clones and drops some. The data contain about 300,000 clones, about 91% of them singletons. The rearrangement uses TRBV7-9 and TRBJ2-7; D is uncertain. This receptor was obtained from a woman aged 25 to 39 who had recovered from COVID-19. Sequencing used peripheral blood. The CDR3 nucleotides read TGTGCCAGCAGCTTAGTTAACTACGAGCAGTACTTC. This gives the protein CASSLVNYEQYF.